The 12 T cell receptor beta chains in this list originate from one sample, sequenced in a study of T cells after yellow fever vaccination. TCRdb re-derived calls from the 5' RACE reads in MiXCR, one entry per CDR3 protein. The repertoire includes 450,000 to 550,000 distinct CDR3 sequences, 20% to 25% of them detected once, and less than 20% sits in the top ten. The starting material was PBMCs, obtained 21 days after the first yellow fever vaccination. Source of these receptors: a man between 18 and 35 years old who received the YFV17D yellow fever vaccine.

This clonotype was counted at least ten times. The CDR3 here is CASSLALAETQYF. In DNA form, the CDR3 reads TGCGCCAGCAGCTTGGCCCTAGCGGAGACCCAGTACTTC. The chain employs TRBV5-1 and TRBJ2-5, with D perhaps TRBD2 (6 bases). From germline, CDR1 is SGHRS and CDR2 YFSETQ. Trimming removed 0 bases from V and 5 bases from J, with 8 bases in between. The CDR3 is 13 residues long.

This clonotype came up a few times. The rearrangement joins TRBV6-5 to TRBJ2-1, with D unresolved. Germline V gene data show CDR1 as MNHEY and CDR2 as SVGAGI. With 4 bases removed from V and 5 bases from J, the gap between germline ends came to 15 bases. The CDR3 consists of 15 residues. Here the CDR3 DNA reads TGTGCCAGCAGTTCGGGCCTAACATTTAACAATGAGCAGTTCTTC. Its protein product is CASSSGLTFNNEQFF.

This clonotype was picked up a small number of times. The DNA for the CDR3 is TGTGCCAGCAGTACGGGACAGCAATTGATGTCACCCCTCCACTTT. Protein: CASSTGQQLMSPLHF. This rearrangement joins TRBV12-3 or TRBV12-4 to TRBJ1-6; 7 bases map to TRBD1. V dropped 5 bases and J dropped 10; count of bases not matched to a gene: 11. The length of the CDR3 is 15 residues.

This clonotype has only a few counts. As DNA, the CDR3 is TGCAGTGCTAACGGTCAGAAATACACCGGGGAGCTGTTTTTT. Amino acid sequence: CSANGQKYTGELFF. The rearrangement joins TRBV20-1 to TRBJ2-2; D unclear. Germline CDR1 reads DFQATT; CDR2 reads SNEGSKA (reference sequence). The V end was cut by 4 bases, the J end by 3 bases, with 12 bases between. The CDR3 is made up of 14 amino acids.

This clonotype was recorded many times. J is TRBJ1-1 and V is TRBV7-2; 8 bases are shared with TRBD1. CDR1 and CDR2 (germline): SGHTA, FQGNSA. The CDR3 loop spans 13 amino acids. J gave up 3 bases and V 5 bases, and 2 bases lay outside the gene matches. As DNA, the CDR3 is TGTGCCAGCAGCCAACAGGGGGACACTGAAGCTTTCTTT. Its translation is CASSQQGDTEAFF.

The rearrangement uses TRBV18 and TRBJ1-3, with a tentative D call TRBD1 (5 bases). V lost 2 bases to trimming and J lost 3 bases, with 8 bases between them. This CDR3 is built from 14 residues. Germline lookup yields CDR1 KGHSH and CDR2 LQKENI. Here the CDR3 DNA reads TGTGCCAGCTCACCAAGCAGGGATGGAAACACCATATATTTT. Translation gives CASSPSRDGNTIYF.

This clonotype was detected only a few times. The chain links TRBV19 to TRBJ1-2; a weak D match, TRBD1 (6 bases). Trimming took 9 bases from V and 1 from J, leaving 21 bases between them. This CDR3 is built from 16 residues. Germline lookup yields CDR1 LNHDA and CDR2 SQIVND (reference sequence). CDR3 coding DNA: TGTGCCAGCAGGAGGGGTTCCAGGGGAGTTAACTATGGCTACACCTTC. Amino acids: CASRRGSRGVNYGYTF.

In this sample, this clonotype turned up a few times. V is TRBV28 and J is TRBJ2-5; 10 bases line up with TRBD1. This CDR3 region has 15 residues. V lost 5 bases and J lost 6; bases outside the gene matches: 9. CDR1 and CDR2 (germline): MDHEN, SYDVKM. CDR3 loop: CASSGGQGLGKTQYF. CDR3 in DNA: TGTGCCAGCAGTGGGGGACAGGGGCTTGGAAAGACCCAGTACTTC.

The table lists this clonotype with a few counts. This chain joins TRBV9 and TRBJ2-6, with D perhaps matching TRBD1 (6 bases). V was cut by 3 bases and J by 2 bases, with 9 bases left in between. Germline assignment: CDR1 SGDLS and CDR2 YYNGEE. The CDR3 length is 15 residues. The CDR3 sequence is CASSARGAGANVLTF. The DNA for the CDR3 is TGTGCCAGCAGCGCCAGGGGAGCTGGGGCCAACGTCCTGACTTTC.

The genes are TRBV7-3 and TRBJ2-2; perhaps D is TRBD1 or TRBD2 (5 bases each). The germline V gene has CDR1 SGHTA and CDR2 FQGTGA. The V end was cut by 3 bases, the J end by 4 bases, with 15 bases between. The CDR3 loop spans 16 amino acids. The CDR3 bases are TGTGCCAGCAGCTTGATTGGGGGTGTCGTCACCGGGGAGCTGTTTTTT. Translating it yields CASSLIGGVVTGELFF.

The CDR3 sequence is CAISTGHTQRGYNEQFF. The CDR3 DNA reads TGTGCCATCAGTACTGGACATACCCAAAGAGGCTACAATGAGCAGTTCTTC. This chain uses TRBV10-3 with TRBJ2-1; D may be TRBD1 (5 bases). The CDR3 runs to 17 residues. CDR1 ENHRY and CDR2 SYGVKD come from the germline V gene. V lost 5 bases and J lost 3, with 20 bases in between.

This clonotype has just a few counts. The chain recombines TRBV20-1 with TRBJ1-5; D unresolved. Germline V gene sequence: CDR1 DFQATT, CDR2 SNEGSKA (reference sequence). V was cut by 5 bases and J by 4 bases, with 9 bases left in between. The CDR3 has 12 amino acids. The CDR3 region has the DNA TGCAGTGCTCCAAAGGATAATCAGCCCCAGCATTTT. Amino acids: CSAPKDNQPQHF.